What follows are 8 T cell receptor beta chains derived from one specimen sequenced in a study of cytomegalovirus exposure and HLA in healthy donors. Profiled with immunoSEQ multiplex PCR; TCRdb holds only in-frame clones, not every one. Of about 330,000 clones listed, roughly 90% are singletons. Sequencing input: PBMCs. The receptors stem from a woman in her late teens or twenties in good health and CMV-seronegative.

The chain uses TRBV5-6 and TRBJ2-1; 9 nucleotides line up with TRBD2. J lost 9 bases, V lost 0 bases, and 1 base had no gene match. CDR1 is SGHDT and CDR2 is YYEEEE in the germline V gene. This CDR3 spans 13 amino acids. The CDR3 DNA reads as TGTGCCAGCAGCTTGGTTAGCGGGAGTGAGCAGTTCTTC. Its translation is CASSLVSGSEQFF.

This clone came up a few times. The CDR3 DNA is TGTGCCAGCGGGGCGGAGGGAAGCAATCAGCCCCAGCATTTT. Protein: CASGAEGSNQPQHF. V and J are TRBV2 and TRBJ1-5; the D gene is possibly TRBD1 (5 bases). Germline-derived CDR1 and CDR2 are SNHLY and FYNNEI. With 8 bases removed from V and 1 base from J, the gap between germline ends came to 12 bases. The CDR3 has 14 amino acids.

This rearrangement joins TRBV4-2 to TRBJ2-1; D is possibly TRBD2 (7 bases). Germline V CDR1 and CDR2: LGHNA, YNFKEQ. The CDR3 loop spans 16 amino acids. V was pared by 0 bases and J by 8 bases, with 17 bases between. The CDR3 bases are TGTGCCAGCAGCCAAGACTGGCTAGGGGAGGGGGATGAGCAGTTCTTC. It translates to CASSQDWLGEGDEQFF.

The genes are TRBV9 and TRBJ2-3; D perhaps matches TRBD1 (5 bases). Germline loops: CDR1 SGDLS, CDR2 YYNGEE. This CDR3 comprises 15 residues. V was cut by 3 bases and J by 2 bases, with 13 bases left in between. The CDR3 nucleotides are TGTGCCAGCAGCGCGCAGGGCTACCCCACAGATACGCAGTATTTT. Its protein is CASSAQGYPTDTQYF.

V and J are TRBV27 and TRBJ2-7; 9 bases are shared with TRBD1. V shed 3 bases, J shed 7 bases, and the junction held 10 bases outside the gene matches. The CDR3 consists of 15 residues. Germline V gene sequence: CDR1 MNHEY, CDR2 SMNVEV (reference sequence). CDR3 sequence reads: CASSFSQTGGGEQYF. Here the CDR3 DNA reads TGTGCCAGCAGTTTTTCGCAGACAGGGGGAGGGGAGCAGTACTTC.

The J gene is TRBJ2-6, the V gene TRBV9, with 7 positions matching TRBD2. The CDR3 totals 18 residues. The ends lost 3 bases at V and 4 bases at J; junction bases unmatched: 13. Per the germline V gene, CDR1 is SGDLS and CDR2 is YYNGEE. The CDR3 region has the DNA TGTGCCAGCAGCGCGGGGAGGGTCACAAATCGGGGGGCCAACGTCCTGACTTTC. Encoded protein: CASSAGRVTNRGANVLTF. Drawing the rest from reference TRBV9 and TRBJ2-6, the complete variable domain is DSGVTQTPKHLITATGQRVTLRCSPRSGDLSVYWYQQSLDQGLQFLIQYYNGEERAKGNILERFSAQQFPDLHSELNLSSLELGDSALYFCASSAGRVTNRGANVLTFGAGSRLTVL.

The chain is built from TRBV7-3 and TRBJ1-5; no reliable D call. CDR3 size: 13 residues. Germline values: CDR1 SGHTA, CDR2 FQGTGA. Trimming took 4 bases from V and 4 from J, leaving 8 bases between them. CDR3: CASSSSYNQPQHF. The CDR3 DNA reads as TGTGCCAGCAGCTCAAGCTATAATCAGCCCCAGCATTTT.

The V call is TRBV25-1, the J call TRBJ2-2; the D is unclear. This CDR3 has 14 residues. V gave up 7 bases and J gave up 0 bases, with 9 bases separating them. Germline loops: CDR1 MGHDK, CDR2 SYGVNS. CDR3 in amino acids: CASTVGSNTGELFF. In nucleotides, the CDR3 is TGTGCCAGCACGGTCGGTTCGAACACCGGGGAGCTGTTTTTT.